This record looks at one T cell receptor beta chain sequence and its context. This sample is part of a study of technical replicates of blood from a few donors. Clones were sequenced by immunoSEQ multiplex PCR, and TCRdb holds only the in-frame ones, with some missing. Among 70,000 to 95,000 clones, 95% to 97% were seen once, and the ten largest hold 0.18%. Trimming at V came to 0 bases and at J to 14 bases, leaving 4 bases not matched to a gene. From germline, CDR1 is MGHRA and CDR2 YSYEKL. The CDR3 loop spans 12 amino acids. The chain uses TRBV4-1 and TRBJ2-1, with TRBD1 identical over 7 bases. Specimen: T cells isolated from PBMCs. This clonotype was obtained from a human donor in good health. CDR3 bases: TGCGCCAGCAGCCAAGAGGGGACAGTGAAGTTCTTC. It codes for CASSQEGTVKFF.